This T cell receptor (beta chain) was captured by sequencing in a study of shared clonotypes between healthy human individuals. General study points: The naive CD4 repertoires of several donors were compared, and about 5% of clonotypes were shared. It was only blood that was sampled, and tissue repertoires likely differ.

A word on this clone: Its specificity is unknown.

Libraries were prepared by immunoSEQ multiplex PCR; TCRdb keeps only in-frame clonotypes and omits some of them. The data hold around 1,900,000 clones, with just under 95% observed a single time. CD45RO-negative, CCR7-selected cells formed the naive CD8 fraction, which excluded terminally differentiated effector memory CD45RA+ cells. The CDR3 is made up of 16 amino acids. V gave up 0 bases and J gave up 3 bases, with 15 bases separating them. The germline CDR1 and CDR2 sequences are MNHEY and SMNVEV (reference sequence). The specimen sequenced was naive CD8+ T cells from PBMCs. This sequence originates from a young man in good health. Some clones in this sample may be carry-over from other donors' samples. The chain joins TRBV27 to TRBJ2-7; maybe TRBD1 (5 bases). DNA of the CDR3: TGTGCCAGCAGTTTATCCAGGGCAGGGCTTTACTACGAGCAGTACTTC. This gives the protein CASSLSRAGLYYEQYF.